This passage covers 27 T cell receptor beta chains from one sample sequenced in a study of blood T cell repertoires in COVID-19 (dated by TCRdb to 2020 to 2022). Preparation of the library involved the immunoSEQ multiplex PCR assay. This immuneACCESS table, as held by TCRdb, lists in-frame sequences with V and J called but not all clones. Of the missing ones, under half trace to an unresolved V gene in checked studies; the others have no known cause. This sample has about 260,000 clones in its table, and 80% to 90% of those were observed once. Over 3.5% of the sample is in the top ten clones. Sequences were obtained from peripheral blood. These receptors all stem from a woman between 40 and 55 years old with acute or convalescent COVID-19.

V and J are TRBV24-1 and TRBJ2-5; 7 bases are a match to TRBD1. V gave up 1 base and J gave up 5 bases; unmatched junction bases: 6. The CDR3 extends over 15 amino acids. Germline V gene lookup returns CDR1 KGHDR and CDR2 SFDVKD. CDR3 amino acids: CATSDFGTAWETQYF. CDR3 nucleotide sequence: TGTGCCACCAGTGATTTCGGGACAGCCTGGGAGACCCAGTACTTC.

This sequence joins TRBV2 and TRBJ2-5; D is possibly TRBD2 (7 bases). Trimming took 0 bases from V and 2 from J, leaving 13 bases between them. Germline CDR1 is SNHLY and CDR2 is FYNNEI. This CDR3 comprises 16 residues. The CDR3 spells CASSEALAGAQETQYF. Here the CDR3 DNA reads TGTGCCAGCAGTGAAGCGCTCGCGGGGGCTCAAGAGACCCAGTACTTC.

The rearrangement joins TRBV7-8 to TRBJ2-5, with 12 positions matching TRBD2. CDR3 length: 15 residues. V trimming: 5 bases; J trimming: 4 bases; junction bases outside the gene matches: 5. CDR1 and CDR2 (germline): SGHVS, FQNEAQ. CDR3: CASSPTSGGRETQYF. The CDR3 DNA sequence: TGTGCCAGCAGCCCGACTAGCGGGGGTAGAGAGACCCAGTACTTC.

The chain combines TRBV11-2 with TRBJ2-1; maybe TRBD1 (6 bases). Trimming pared 7 bases from V and 0 bases from J, leaving 13 bases between. CDR3 length equals 15 residues. Germline V lookup: CDR1 SGHAT, CDR2 FQNNGV. CDR3 region: CASTSTGNSYNEQFF. In nucleotides, the CDR3 is TGTGCCAGCACCAGTACAGGGAACTCCTACAATGAGCAGTTCTTC.

The V call is TRBV6-2 or TRBV6-3, the J call TRBJ2-7; D gene ambiguous. CDR3 length: 14 residues. Trimming removed 6 bases at V and 3 bases at J, with 15 bases between. CDR1 is MNHEY, CDR2 SVGEGT, per germline. Here the CDR3 reads CASSPEAYRYEQYV. The CDR3 DNA sequence: TGTGCCAGCAGCCCCGAGGCGTATCGCTACGAGCAGTACGTC.

J is TRBJ2-7 and V is TRBV6-5; 9 nucleotides align to TRBD1. CDR1 is MNHEY and CDR2 is SVGAGI in the germline V gene. V was pared by 5 bases and J by 7 bases, with 12 bases of the junction left unmatched. The CDR3 runs 15 residues. CDR3 DNA sequence: TGTGCCAGCAGTCAGCACAGGGGGCGAGGTATTGAGCAGTACGTC. As protein: CASSQHRGRGIEQYV.

This clone was found once. CDR3: CASSSGQGARETQYF. The CDR3 bases are TGTGCCAGCAGCTCTGGACAGGGGGCGAGAGAGACCCAGTACTTC. V gene TRBV7-2 combines with J gene TRBJ2-5; the match to TRBD1 covers 11 bases. CDR3 length: 15 residues. The V gene's germline CDR1 is SGHTA and CDR2 FQGNSA. Trimming at V came to 4 bases and at J to 4 bases, leaving 5 bases not matched to a gene.

The V and J genes are TRBV2 and TRBJ1-2, with a weak D call TRBD1 (5 bases). The CDR3 loop spans 13 amino acids. V shed 6 bases and J shed 4 bases, with 12 bases lying between them. Germline loops: CDR1 SNHLY, CDR2 FYNNEI. This chain's CDR3 is CASRGLYLYGYTF. DNA for the CDR3: TGTGCCAGCAGGGGACTGTACCTCTATGGCTACACCTTC.

The chain has TRBV11-3 and TRBJ1-1; 9 bases are a match to TRBD1. Germline values: CDR1 SGHNT, CDR2 YENEEA. CDR3 size: 17 residues. V lost 5 bases, J lost 4 bases, and 14 bases stayed unmatched. CDR3 sequence: CASSPGQGTPRGTEAFF. The CDR3 DNA is TGTGCCAGCAGCCCTGGACAGGGGACGCCACGGGGCACTGAAGCTTTCTTT.

The chain recombines TRBV9 with TRBJ2-2; TRBD2 agrees at 12 bases. Unmatched junction bases numbered 5, after V lost 4 bases and J lost 4 bases. The germline V gene encodes CDR1 SGDLS and CDR2 YYNGEE. The CDR3 is made up of 16 amino acids. The CDR3 protein is CASSPPGLAGTGELFF. CDR3 nucleotides: TGTGCCAGCAGCCCGCCGGGACTAGCGGGCACCGGGGAGCTGTTTTTT.

The sample holds a few counts of this clone. The V call is TRBV5-1, the J call TRBJ1-2; D ambiguous. V was cut by 4 bases and J by 8 bases, with 15 bases left in between. The CDR3 runs 13 residues. Germline values: CDR1 SGHRS, CDR2 YFSETQ. CDR3 sequence (DNA): TGCGCCAGCAGCCAGGACTCCGGCCGGGGCTACACCTTC. Translated: CASSQDSGRGYTF.

The rearrangement links TRBV6-4 to TRBJ1-2, with 7 positions matching TRBD1. The CDR3 is 13 amino acids. V shed 5 bases and J 4 bases; nucleotides not matched to a gene: 4. From germline, CDR1 is MRHNA and CDR2 SNTAGT. The CDR3: CASSQTGSYGYTF. CDR3 DNA: TGTGCCAGCAGTCAGACAGGGTCCTATGGCTACACCTTC.

This rearrangement joins TRBV7-8 to TRBJ2-3, with 9 bases matching TRBD2. The germline V gene has CDR1 SGHVS and CDR2 FQNEAQ. J gave up 5 bases and V 1 base, and 13 bases lay outside the gene matches. The CDR3 loop spans 18 amino acids. The CDR3 sequence is CASSLVTRRGGLRDTQYF. The CDR3 nucleotides read TGTGCCAGCAGCTTAGTTACCCGGCGGGGGGGCCTTAGAGATACGCAGTATTTT. Full variable domain (outside the CDR3, taken from reference TRBV7-8 and TRBJ2-3): GAGVSQSPRYKVAKRGQDVALRCDPISGHVSLFWYQQALGQGPEFLTYFQNEAQLDKSGLPSDRFFAERPEGSVSTLKIQRTQQEDSAVYLCASSLVTRRGGLRDTQYFGPGTRLTVL.

The chain is built from TRBV10-1 and TRBJ2-1, with TRBD2 matching 10 bases. Germline V lookup: CDR1 WNHNN, CDR2 SYGVQD (reference sequence). J gave up 8 bases and V 5 bases, and 3 bases lay outside the gene matches. This CDR3 contains 13 residues. The CDR3 is CASSSGGADEQFF. The CDR3 nucleotides read TGCGCCAGCAGTAGCGGGGGGGCCGATGAGCAGTTCTTC.

The chain couples TRBV3-1 (or the pseudogene TRBV3-2) to TRBJ2-6, with TRBD2 identical over 10 bases. The CDR3 is 17 residues long. The V and J ends lost 2 bases and 2 bases, in that order; junction bases with no gene match: 3. From germline, CDR1 is LGHDT and CDR2 YNNKEL (reference sequence). The CDR3 DNA follows: TGTGCCAGCAGCCAAAGGAGCGGGGGGGCTGGGGCCAACGTCCTGACTTTC. Protein: CASSQRSGGAGANVLTF.

The chain employs TRBV2 and TRBJ1-1; 9 bases agree with TRBD1. Germline trimming cut 9 bases from V and 5 bases from J; bases unmatched to any gene: 10. The CDR3 loop spans 14 amino acids. Germline V gene lookup returns CDR1 SNHLY and CDR2 FYNNEI. The DNA of the CDR3 is TGTGCCAGACGGAACGGGACAGGGTTAACTGAAGCTTTCTTT. As protein: CARRNGTGLTEAFF.

The V gene is TRBV6-2 or TRBV6-3, the J gene TRBJ1-2; no clear D gene. Trimming left V 6 bases short and J 7 bases short, with 9 bases between. CDR3 length: 11 amino acids. The germline V gene has CDR1 MNHEY and CDR2 SVGEGT. CDR3 sequence (DNA): TGTGCCAGCAGCCCCCACTTTGGCTACACCTTC. Its protein is CASSPHFGYTF.

This chain links TRBV29-1 with TRBJ1-1; the D gene is possibly TRBD1 (5 bases). V was pared by 5 bases and J by 0 bases, with 10 bases between. The CDR3 has 13 residues. Germline values: CDR1 SQVTM, CDR2 ANQGSEA. The CDR3 sequence: CSVSGSMNTEAFF. CDR3 in DNA: TGCAGCGTTTCAGGGTCCATGAACACTGAAGCTTTCTTT.

The rearrangement joins TRBV9 to TRBJ1-4; D is undetermined. V was shortened by 0 bases and J by 3 bases, with 9 bases between the two germline ends. CDR3 length: 15 amino acids. From germline, CDR1 is SGDLS and CDR2 YYNGEE. The CDR3 nucleotides read TGTGCCAGCAGCGTAGGCTCTCTAGCTAATGAAAAACTGTTTTTT. Encoded protein: CASSVGSLANEKLFF.

Concerning this clone itself: Mismatch with germline at one junction end may stem from a read error. This rearrangement joins TRBV12-3 or TRBV12-4 to TRBJ1-1; D may be TRBD1 (6 bases). CDR3 length equals 13 residues. CDR3 nucleotides: TGTGCCAGCAGCTTCCGGGACACCACTGGAGCTTTCTTT. It yields the protein CASSFRDTTGAFF.

CDR3 sequence reads: CSVVVSGGAWYNEQFF. DNA of the CDR3: TGCAGCGTTGTGGTTAGCGGGGGGGCCTGGTACAATGAGCAGTTCTTC. J is TRBJ2-1 and V is TRBV29-1; TRBD2 agrees at 11 bases. With 4 bases clipped from V and 4 bases from J, the junction kept 9 bases outside the gene matches. Germline CDR1 SQVTM, CDR2 ANQGSEA. The CDR3 is 16 amino acids.

This sequence joins TRBV14 and TRBJ1-1; D unclear. Germline-derived CDR1 and CDR2 are SGHDN and FVKESK. There are 14 residues in the CDR3. Trimming took 2 bases from V and 0 from J, leaving 7 bases between them. The CDR3 coding sequence is TGTGCCAGCAGCCAACGAGGGCTGAACACTGAAGCTTTCTTT. It yields the protein CASSQRGLNTEAFF.

This clone was observed once. The chain couples TRBV9 to TRBJ2-3; maybe TRBD1 (6 bases). The length of the CDR3 is 13 residues. The germline V gene has CDR1 SGDLS and CDR2 YYNGEE. Between the trimmed V and J ends, which lost 3 bases and 11 bases, there was a span of 16 bases. CDR3 sequence: CASSAFVAGEQYF. Written as DNA, the CDR3 is TGTGCCAGCAGCGCTTTTGTAGCAGGGGAGCAGTATTTT.

This clone appeared a single time. This sequence joins TRBV5-6 and TRBJ1-2; D uncertain. The CDR3 extends over 14 amino acids. The V and J ends lost 1 base and 1 base respectively, with 8 bases between them. The germline gives CDR1 SGHDT, CDR2 YYEEEE. CDR3 sequence reads: CASSLPGLNYGYTF. As DNA, the CDR3 is TGTGCCAGCAGCTTGCCAGGACTTAACTATGGCTACACCTTC.

CDR3 nucleotides: TGTGCCAGCTCACCGGGACAGGGGCTCTACGAGCAGTACGTC. Translated, it gives CASSPGQGLYEQYV. The chain employs TRBV18 and TRBJ2-7; 10 bases map to TRBD1. The germline V gene has CDR1 KGHSH and CDR2 LQKENI. The CDR3 length is 14 residues. Trimming at V came to 3 bases and at J to 3 bases, leaving 2 bases not matched to a gene.

The chain couples TRBV5-1 to TRBJ2-1; 11 positions match TRBD2. The CDR3 covers 14 residues. Trimming cost V 2 bases and J 13 bases; bases outside gene matches: 8. In germline, CDR1 is SGHRS, CDR2 YFSETQ. The CDR3 reads CASSFGTSGLTQFF. The CDR3 DNA follows: TGCGCCAGCAGCTTCGGGACTAGCGGCCTGACCCAGTTCTTC. Based on the CDR3 plus reference TRBV5-1 and TRBJ2-1, the full variable domain is KAGVTQTPRYLIKTRGQQVTLSCSPISGHRSVSWYQQTPGQGLQFLFEYFSETQRNKGNFPGRFSGRQFSNSRSEMNVSTLELGDSALYLCASSFGTSGLTQFFGPGTRLTVL.

This clone was seen just once. J is TRBJ2-5 and V is TRBV5-4, with D perhaps TRBD2 (5 bases). Trimming cost V 3 bases and J 4 bases, with 13 bases left between them. Germline V gene sequence: CDR1 SGHNT, CDR2 YYREEE (reference sequence). The CDR3 has 14 amino acids. The CDR3 reads CASSSAGMGETQYF. CDR3 coding DNA: TGTGCCAGCAGCTCCGCGGGTATGGGAGAGACCCAGTACTTC.